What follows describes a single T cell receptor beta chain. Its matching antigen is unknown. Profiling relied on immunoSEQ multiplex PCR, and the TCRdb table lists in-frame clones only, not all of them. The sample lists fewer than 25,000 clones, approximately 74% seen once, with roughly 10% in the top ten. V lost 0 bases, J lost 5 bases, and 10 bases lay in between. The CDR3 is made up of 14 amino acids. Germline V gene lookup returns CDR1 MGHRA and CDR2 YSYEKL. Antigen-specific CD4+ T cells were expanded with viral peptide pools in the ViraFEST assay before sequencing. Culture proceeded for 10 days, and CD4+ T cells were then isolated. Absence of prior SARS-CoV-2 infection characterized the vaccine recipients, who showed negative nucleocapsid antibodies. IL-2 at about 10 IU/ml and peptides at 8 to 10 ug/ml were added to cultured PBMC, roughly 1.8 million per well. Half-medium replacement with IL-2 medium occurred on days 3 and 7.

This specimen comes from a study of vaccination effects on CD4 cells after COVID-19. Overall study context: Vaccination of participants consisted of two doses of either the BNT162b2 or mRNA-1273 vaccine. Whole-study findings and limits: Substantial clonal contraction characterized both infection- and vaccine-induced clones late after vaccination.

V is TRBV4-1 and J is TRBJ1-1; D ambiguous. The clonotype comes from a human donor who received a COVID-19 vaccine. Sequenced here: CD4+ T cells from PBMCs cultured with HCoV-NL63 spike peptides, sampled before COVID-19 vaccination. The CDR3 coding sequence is TGCGCCAGCAGCCAAGATATCGTGTTGACTGAAGCTTTCTTT. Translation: CASSQDIVLTEAFF.